This T cell receptor (beta chain) appears in the sequencing data of a study of metastatic and nonmetastatic thyroid tumors. Study summary: Repertoires of blood and of tissue (tumor or nodule) from malignant and benign thyroid patients were compared.

Remarks on this clone: This may arise from a read error, as a much more abundant clone is one base away. Because the CDR3 is missing its conserved closing phenylalanine or tryptophan, this is likely a read error.

TCRdb reanalyzed the PCR reads with MiXCR. The sample holds approximately 15,000 clones; roughly 19% are singletons and the top ten take approximately 15%. There were no patients who had received any treatment before thyroid surgery. The specimen sequenced was blood. This clonotype originated in a female donor with papillary thyroid cancer or a benign thyroid nodule (not recorded which). Some clones in this sample may be carry-over from other donors' samples.

CDR3 in DNA: TGCGCCAGCAGCCAAGATTCCCAGGGATTAGGCGAGCAGTACCTC. It translates to CASSQDSQGLGEQYL. The V gene is TRBV4-3, the J gene TRBJ2-7, with a weak D call TRBD1 (5 bases). Trimming took 0 bases from V and 6 from J, leaving 15 bases between them. Per germline, CDR1 LGHNA and CDR2 YSLEER. This CDR3 comprises 15 residues.